One T cell receptor (beta chain) is described in this entry. Its antigen is unknown. These data originate in a study of cytomegalovirus exposure and HLA in healthy donors. Overall study: The 120 validation repertoires, a later analysis reported, used the same platform as the 550 to 700 repertoires from the first cohort. General study findings and limits: TCR sequences were mostly rare, though some public TCRs occurred in many donors. With high specificity and sensitivity, the classifier reportedly diagnosed cytomegalovirus status. The study put about 180 TCR beta chains on its list as cytomegalovirus-associated.

The repertoire was sequenced with immunoSEQ multiplex PCR; TCRdb's copy has only in-frame clones and lacks some. Of over 100,000 clones in the sample, roughly 89% are singletons; the top ten hold 3% to 3.5%. V gave up 5 bases and J gave up 5 bases, with 9 bases separating them. Germline V CDR1 and CDR2: SEHNR, FQNEAQ (reference sequence). The CDR3 extends over 12 amino acids. Sequencing was performed on PBMCs. The chain uses TRBV7-9 and TRBJ2-5, with D maybe TRBD2 (6 bases). This clonotype was obtained from a man aged 25 to 40 in good health and CMV-seronegative. For the CDR3, the DNA is TGTGCCAGCAGCCCGGGAGCGGAGACCCAGTACTTC. It yields the protein CASSPGAETQYF.